The 25 T cell receptor beta chains given below trace back to one sample, sequenced in a study of a mutant IDH1 vaccine in newly diagnosed glioma. Clones were sequenced by immunoSEQ multiplex PCR, and TCRdb holds only the in-frame ones, with some missing. This sample yields 90,000 to 100,000 clones, of which about 87% are seen a single time; under 0.7% belongs to the top ten. Time point in this sample: baseline, week 1 (first vaccination visit). Treatment defined: pre-vaccination baseline after standard-of-care therapy. The specimen was PBMCs, collected from a glioma patient treated with radiotherapy, temozolomide or both. The receptors were sampled from a woman between 50 and 59 years old with glioma.

The J gene is TRBJ2-5, the V gene TRBV5-1, with 7 bases matching TRBD1. Germline CDR1 and CDR2: SGHRS and YFSETQ. J gave up 1 base and V 3 bases, and 6 bases lay outside the gene matches. CDR3 length equals 15 residues. The CDR3 DNA reads as TGCGCCAGCAGCTGGGCAGGGGGAGCCCAAGAGACCCAGTACTTC. Translation gives CASSWAGGAQETQYF. Complete variable domain (other parts from reference TRBV5-1 and TRBJ2-5): KAGVTQTPRYLIKTRGQQVTLSCSPISGHRSVSWYQQTPGQGLQFLFEYFSETQRNKGNFPGRFSGRQFSNSRSEMNVSTLELGDSALYLCASSWAGGAQETQYFGPGTRLLVL.

The chain combines TRBV11-2 with TRBJ1-2; perhaps TRBD1 as D (5 bases). Trimming removed 0 bases at V and 2 bases at J, with 13 bases between. The CDR3 is made up of 16 amino acids. Germline CDR1 and CDR2: SGHAT and FQNNGV. The CDR3 loop is CASSLDGGMGNYGYTF. CDR3 nucleotides: TGTGCCAGCAGCTTAGATGGGGGAATGGGGAACTATGGCTACACCTTC.

V usage is TRBV5-1 and J usage is TRBJ1-2; 8 nucleotides agree with TRBD1. The junction had 6 bases not matched to a gene; V was cut back by 0 bases and J by 2 bases. There are 16 residues in the CDR3. Germline CDR1 reads SGHRS; CDR2 reads YFSETQ. The chain's CDR3 is CASSLGTGSANYGYTF. As DNA, the CDR3 is TGCGCCAGCAGCTTGGGGACAGGGTCGGCAAACTATGGCTACACCTTC. The full variable domain, its missing parts supplied by reference TRBV5-1 and TRBJ1-2, is KAGVTQTPRYLIKTRGQQVTLSCSPISGHRSVSWYQQTPGQGLQFLFEYFSETQRNKGNFPGRFSGRQFSNSRSEMNVSTLELGDSALYLCASSLGTGSANYGYTFGSGTRLTVV.

The rearrangement joins TRBV6-5 to TRBJ2-1; D possibly corresponds to TRBD2 (6 bases). The CDR3 runs 14 residues. V was trimmed by 5 bases and J by 5 bases, leaving 13 bases between them. Germline lookup yields CDR1 MNHEY and CDR2 SVGAGI. This chain's CDR3 is CASSPWDFNNEQFF. In DNA, the CDR3 is TGTGCCAGCAGTCCCTGGGACTTCAACAATGAGCAGTTCTTC.

The chain has TRBV9 and TRBJ2-7, with D uncertain. V lost 0 bases, J lost 4 bases, and 8 bases lay in between. Germline V lookup: CDR1 SGDLS, CDR2 YYNGEE. CDR3 length equals 13 residues. CDR3 residues: CASSVGSEYEQYF. The CDR3 coding sequence is TGTGCCAGCAGCGTAGGGAGTGAGTACGAGCAGTACTTC.

This chain uses TRBV11-2 with TRBJ1-3, with 9 positions matching TRBD1. V dropped 4 bases and J dropped 2; count of bases not matched to a gene: 3. The CDR3 has 15 residues. Germline loops: CDR1 SGHAT, CDR2 FQNNGV. The CDR3 protein is CASSYNRGPGNTIYF. The DNA of the CDR3 is TGTGCCAGCAGCTACAACAGGGGGCCTGGAAACACCATATATTTT. Full variable domain (outside the CDR3, taken from reference TRBV11-2 and TRBJ1-3): EAGVAQSPRYKIIEKRQSVAFWCNPISGHATLYWYQQILGQGPKLLIQFQNNGVVDDSQLPKDRFSAERLKGVDSTLKIQPAKLEDSAVYLCASSYNRGPGNTIYFGEGSWLTVV.

This chain links TRBV11-2 with TRBJ2-7; D gene uncertain. This CDR3 has 14 residues. Germline assignment: CDR1 SGHAT and CDR2 FQNNGV. The V and J ends lost 0 bases and 1 base respectively, with 7 bases between them. This CDR3 reads CASSLEGGSYEQYF. The DNA for the CDR3 is TGTGCCAGCAGCTTAGAAGGTGGGTCCTACGAGCAGTACTTC.

The count of this clone is one. The chain has TRBV5-5 and TRBJ1-1, with D possibly TRBD1 on 5 matching bases. CDR3 length: 13 amino acids. Trimming cost V 4 bases and J 0 bases, with 7 bases left between them. Germline CDR1 SGHKS, CDR2 YYEKEE (reference sequence). CDR3 amino acids: CASSRGVNTEAFF. CDR3 nucleotide sequence: TGTGCCAGCAGCCGAGGGGTGAACACTGAAGCTTTCTTT.

The chain has TRBV25-1 and TRBJ1-3; 7 nucleotides align to TRBD1. This CDR3 has 17 amino acids. With 5 bases clipped from V and 4 bases from J, the junction kept 14 bases outside the gene matches. In germline, CDR1 is MGHDK, CDR2 SYGVNS. CDR3 sequence reads: CASSHRQGQNLGNTIYF. In DNA form, the CDR3 reads TGTGCCAGCAGTCACAGACAGGGCCAAAACCTGGGAAACACCATATATTTT.

V is TRBV4-1 and J is TRBJ2-5; 10 bases are a match to TRBD1. The last part of the DNA fits TRBJ2-7 better; the J call may be wrong. This CDR3 contains 15 residues. Germline values: CDR1 MGHRA, CDR2 YSYEKL. The chain's CDR3 is CASSQRQGAKNEQYF. In DNA form, the CDR3 reads TGCGCCAGCAGCCAGAGACAGGGGGCCAAAAACGAGCAGTACTTC.

The chain is built from TRBV18 and TRBJ1-2; the D is unclear. Germline CDR1 is KGHSH and CDR2 is LQKENI. There are 15 residues in the CDR3. Trimming cost V 5 bases and J 4 bases, with 17 bases left between them. DNA for the CDR3: TGTGCCAGCTCAGTAGCGACAACCACTCCCTATGGCTACACCTTC. Its protein product is CASSVATTTPYGYTF.

The V and J genes are TRBV27 and TRBJ1-2, with 9 bases fitting TRBD1. There are 19 residues in the CDR3. V shed 1 base, J shed 0 bases, and the junction held 12 bases outside the gene matches. CDR1 and CDR2 from the germline V gene are MNHEY and SMNVEV (reference sequence). CDR3 sequence reads: CASSLYPPGTGPTNYGYTF. CDR3 in DNA: TGTGCCAGCAGTTTATATCCCCCCGGGACAGGGCCGACTAACTATGGCTACACCTTC.

The rearrangement links TRBV5-4 to TRBJ2-1; TRBD1 aligns across 9 bases. The CDR3 is 15 amino acids. V shed 5 bases and J 3 bases; nucleotides not matched to a gene: 6. Germline V gene lookup returns CDR1 SGHNT and CDR2 YYREEE (reference sequence). The CDR3 DNA reads TGTGCCAGCAGGCCGACAGGGGGGGACTACAATGAGCAGTTCTTC. Translation: CASRPTGGDYNEQFF.

The chain has TRBV5-1 and TRBJ1-1; 12 nucleotides align to TRBD1. Germline V gene sequence: CDR1 SGHRS, CDR2 YFSETQ. CDR3 length: 15 amino acids. The V gene end was trimmed by 2 bases and the J gene end by 5 bases; junction bases not matched to a gene: 4. In nucleotides, the CDR3 is TGCGCCAGCAGCTTCGGGACAGGGGGCGCGACTGAAGCTTTCTTT. Protein: CASSFGTGGATEAFF.

The rearrangement links TRBV5-1 to TRBJ2-6; D is uncertain. The V end lost 4 bases, the J end lost 0 bases, and 8 bases lay between the germline ends. CDR3 length: 15 residues. Germline CDR1 SGHRS, CDR2 YFSETQ. The CDR3 coding sequence is TGCGCCAGCAGCATGCAGACCTCTGGGGCCAACGTCCTGACTTTC. Translated: CASSMQTSGANVLTF.

Details on this clone: Other nucleotide sequences in the sample specify the same CDR3. This chain links TRBV6-6 with TRBJ2-7; 7 bases line up with TRBD1. Germline CDR1 MNHNY, CDR2 SVGAGI (reference sequence). CDR3 length: 12 residues. With 5 bases clipped from V and 3 bases from J, the junction kept 1 base outside the gene matches. This chain's CDR3 is CASSRQGYEQYF. The CDR3 nucleotides are TGTGCCAGCAGTAGACAGGGCTACGAGCAGTACTTC.

This clone was seen only once. The chain carries TRBV5-4 and TRBJ1-2, with no clear D. This CDR3 spans 12 amino acids. The germline gives CDR1 SGHNT, CDR2 YYREEE (reference sequence). V was clipped by 5 bases and J by 3 bases, with 8 bases between them. The CDR3 region is CASSNKDYGYTF. The DNA for the CDR3 is TGTGCCAGCAGTAACAAGGACTATGGCTACACCTTC.

This chain uses TRBV2 with TRBJ1-2; D is unresolved. The V end lost 3 bases, the J end lost 6 bases, and 5 bases lay between the germline ends. The CDR3 is 11 residues long. The germline V gene has CDR1 SNHLY and CDR2 FYNNEI. The DNA for the CDR3 is TGTGCCAGCAGTGACACCAATGGCTACACCTTC. This translates into CASSDTNGYTF.

This sequence joins TRBV10-3 and TRBJ2-7; D could derive from TRBD1 or TRBD2 (5 bases each). Per the germline V gene, CDR1 is ENHRY and CDR2 is SYGVKD. With 6 bases removed from V and 3 bases from J, the gap between germline ends came to 12 bases. The CDR3 is 13 residues long. DNA for the CDR3: TGTGCCATCAGGACGGGACCCATCTACGAGCAGTACTTC. Protein sequence: CAIRTGPIYEQYF.

The chain uses TRBV7-9 and TRBJ2-7; possible D gene TRBD1, 6 bases. The CDR3 totals 15 residues. Per germline, CDR1 SEHNR and CDR2 FQNEAQ (reference sequence). V lost 4 bases to trimming and J lost 3 bases, with 16 bases between them. The CDR3 DNA reads as TGTGCCAGCAGCTCCCGGGACAAGGAGCTCTACGAGCAGTACTTC. Amino acid sequence: CASSSRDKELYEQYF.

The rearrangement uses TRBV30 and TRBJ1-1, with D perhaps TRBD1 (5 bases). The V end was cut by 0 bases, the J end by 1 base, with 6 bases between. This CDR3 is 13 amino acids long. Germline CDR1 and CDR2: GTSNPN and SVGIG (reference sequence). The CDR3 is CAWSVGGNTEAFF. CDR3 bases: TGTGCCTGGAGTGTGGGGGGGAACACTGAAGCTTTCTTT.

The rearrangement links TRBV19 to TRBJ1-3; no clear D gene. Germline CDR1 is LNHDA and CDR2 is SQIVND (reference sequence). The CDR3 contains 15 residues. Trimming left V 2 bases short and J 0 bases short, with 8 bases between. The DNA of the CDR3 is TGTGCCAGTAGTATAATTCTGAGCTCTGGAAACACCATATATTTT. Translating gives CASSIILSSGNTIYF.

The V call is TRBV21-1, the J call TRBJ1-4. TRBV21-1 corresponds to a pseudogene. The CDR3 sequence is 15 residues long. The CDR3, as DNA: TGTGCCAGCAGCCTCTCCCGGGACTGTAATGAAAAACTGTTTTTT. Translating it yields CASSLSRDCNEKLFF.

This sequence joins TRBV7-2 and TRBJ1-2; TRBD1 aligns across 7 bases. The CDR3 spans 12 residues. CDR1 and CDR2 from the germline V gene are SGHTA and FQGNSA. J gave up 7 bases and V 3 bases, and 2 bases lay outside the gene matches. The CDR3 sequence is CASSLTGFGYTF. Here the CDR3 DNA reads TGTGCCAGCAGCTTGACAGGGTTTGGCTACACCTTC.

This clone was seen a handful of times. The V call is TRBV9, the J call TRBJ1-1; a weak D match, TRBD1 (5 bases). CDR3 size: 13 residues. The germline gives CDR1 SGDLS, CDR2 YYNGEE. Trimming removed 4 bases at V and 5 bases at J, with 12 bases between. In DNA, the CDR3 is TGTGCCAGCAGCACCGGCCCAGGGACTGAAGCTTTCTTT. Protein sequence: CASSTGPGTEAFF.